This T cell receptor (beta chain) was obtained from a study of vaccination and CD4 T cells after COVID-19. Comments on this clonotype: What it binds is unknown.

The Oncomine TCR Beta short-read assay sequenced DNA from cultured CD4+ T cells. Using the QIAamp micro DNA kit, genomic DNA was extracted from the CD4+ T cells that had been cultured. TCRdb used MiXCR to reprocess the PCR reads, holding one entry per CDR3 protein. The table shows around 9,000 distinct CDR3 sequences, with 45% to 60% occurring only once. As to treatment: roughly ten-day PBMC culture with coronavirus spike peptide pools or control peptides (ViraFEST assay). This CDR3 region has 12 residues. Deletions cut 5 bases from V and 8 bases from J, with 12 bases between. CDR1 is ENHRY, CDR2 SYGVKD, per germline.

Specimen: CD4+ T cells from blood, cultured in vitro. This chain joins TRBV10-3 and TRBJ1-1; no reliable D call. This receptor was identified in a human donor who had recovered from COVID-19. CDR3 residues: CAISPLIGEAFF. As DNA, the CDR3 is TGTGCCATCAGTCCTCTTATCGGGGAAGCTTTCTTT.